The next 26 T cell receptor beta chains were all read from a single sample in a study of neurological immune-mediated disorders. TCRdb independently ran MiXCR on the 5' RACE reads; one entry per CDR3 protein. Of 54,000 or so distinct CDR3 sequences listed, 3% to 4% were seen once; the top ten hold under 3.5%. Sample: PBMCs. These TCRs come from a woman between 25 and 40 years old with multiple sclerosis.

This clonotype came up many times. This chain links TRBV5-1 with TRBJ1-5; TRBD1 matches at 7 bases. Germline CDR1 is SGHRS and CDR2 is YFSETQ. The length of the CDR3 is 15 residues. Trimming took 3 bases from V and 5 from J; bases not matched to a gene: 8. The CDR3: CASSWGDREDQPQHF. CDR3 in DNA: TGCGCCAGCAGCTGGGGAGACAGGGAAGATCAGCCCCAGCATTTT.

This clonotype was observed at least ten times. The genes are TRBV29-1 and TRBJ2-1; TRBD1 agrees at 7 bases. The CDR3 is 14 residues long. V trimming: 7 bases; J trimming: 2 bases; junction bases outside the gene matches: 8. From germline, CDR1 is SQVTM and CDR2 ANQGSEA. In DNA form, the CDR3 reads TGCAGCGCCCGCCACAGGGGAACCTACAATGAGCAGTTCTTC. Protein sequence: CSARHRGTYNEQFF.

The chain uses TRBV3-1 and TRBJ2-7; D may be TRBD1 (6 bases). This CDR3 is built from 17 residues. CDR1 is LGHDT, CDR2 YNNKEL, per germline (reference sequence). V was pared by 0 bases and J by 3 bases, with 18 bases between. The CDR3 reads CASSQDSEDRENYEQYF. The DNA of the CDR3 is TGTGCCAGCAGCCAAGATAGTGAGGACAGAGAGAACTACGAGCAGTACTTC.

This clonotype was seen many times. The chain joins TRBV5-1 to TRBJ1-3; D is ambiguous. This CDR3 contains 14 residues. Germline V gene data show CDR1 as SGHRS and CDR2 as YFSETQ. V lost 2 bases to trimming and J lost 2 bases, with 8 bases between them. Written as DNA, the CDR3 is TGCGCCAGCAGCTTTCGAGGGCCTGGAAACACCATATATTTT. It specifies CASSFRGPGNTIYF. The variable domain in full, completed from reference TRBV5-1 and TRBJ1-3, reads KAGVTQTPRYLIKTRGQQVTLSCSPISGHRSVSWYQQTPGQGLQFLFEYFSETQRNKGNFPGRFSGRQFSNSRSEMNVSTLELGDSALYLCASSFRGPGNTIYFGEGSWLTVV.

There are many counts of this clonotype. The genes are TRBV12-3 or TRBV12-4 and TRBJ2-3; D uncertain. The CDR3 length is 12 residues. V lost 7 bases and J 6 bases, leaving 11 bases between the germline ends. The CDR3 loop is CASTKASDTQYF. As DNA, the CDR3 is TGTGCCAGCACTAAGGCCTCCGATACGCAGTATTTT.

This clonotype was found many times. This sequence joins TRBV20-1 and TRBJ1-2, with D hard to call. Germline V gene data show CDR1 as DFQATT and CDR2 as SNEGSKA (reference sequence). V was trimmed by 6 bases and J by 4 bases, leaving 12 bases between them. There are 12 residues in the CDR3. CDR3 region: CSAPDEGYGYTF. CDR3 in DNA: TGCAGTGCCCCGGACGAGGGCTATGGCTACACCTTC.

A note on this clonotype: An end of the junction differs from the germline gene, which may be a read error. The gene calls are TRBV5-6 and TRBJ2-4; 12 bases map to TRBD2. The CDR3 is 18 amino acids. Looked up from germline, CDR1 is SGHDT and CDR2 is YYEEEE. The CDR3 sequence: CASSFRTSGAGGQKIQYF. The CDR3 nucleotides read TGTGCCAGCAGCTTCAGGACTAGCGGGGCTGGAGGACAAAAAATTCAGTACTTC.

Ten or more counts support this clonotype. The CDR3 is CSARDLSYEQYF. For the CDR3, the DNA is TGCAGTGCTAGAGATCTTTCCTACGAGCAGTACTTC. V and J are TRBV20-1 and TRBJ2-7; D unclear. Germline-derived CDR1 and CDR2 are DFQATT and SNEGSKA (reference sequence). The CDR3 length is 12 residues. The germline V and J ends were trimmed by 0 bases and 1 base, with 4 bases remaining between them.

This clonotype appeared many times. This rearrangement joins TRBV25-1 to TRBJ1-6, with a weak D call TRBD1 (5 bases). The germline V gene encodes CDR1 MGHDK and CDR2 SYGVNS. This CDR3 has 17 residues. Trimming shortened V by 2 bases and J by 0 bases, and 11 bases separated the two germline ends. CDR3 in amino acids: CASSEALTVSYNSPLHF. As DNA, the CDR3 is TGTGCCAGCAGTGAAGCTCTGACAGTCTCCTATAATTCACCCCTCCACTTT. Using reference TRBV25-1 and TRBJ1-6 for the parts outside the CDR3, the full variable domain is EADIYQTPRYLVIGTGKKITLECSQTMGHDKMYWYQQDPGMELHLIHYSYGVNSTEKGDLSSESTVSRIRTEHFPLTLESARPSHTSQYLCASSEALTVSYNSPLHFGNGTRLTVT.

This clonotype was detected ten times or more. The chain joins TRBV15 to TRBJ1-1, with D tentatively TRBD1 (6 bases). Between the trimmed V and J ends, which lost 2 bases and 3 bases, there was a span of 13 bases. Germline V gives CDR1 LNHNV, CDR2 YYDKDF (reference sequence). The CDR3 totals 15 residues. CDR3 in DNA: TGTGCCACCAGCAGACGGGATTCAGGGGACACTGAAGCTTTCTTT. Its translation is CATSRRDSGDTEAFF.

This clonotype was recorded at least ten times. The rearrangement joins TRBV5-1 to TRBJ1-6; 7 bases fit TRBD1. The CDR3 runs to 14 residues. The junction had 6 bases not matched to a gene; V was cut back by 2 bases and J by 10 bases. Germline V gives CDR1 SGHRS, CDR2 YFSETQ. For the CDR3, the DNA is TGCGCCAGCAGCTTCAGACAGGGTGGCTCACCCCTCCACTTT. It codes for CASSFRQGGSPLHF.

There are many counts of this clonotype. The J gene is TRBJ1-4, the V gene TRBV12-3 or TRBV12-4; D perhaps matches TRBD1 (5 bases). The CDR3 length is 14 residues. V was cut by 5 bases and J by 0 bases, with 7 bases left in between. The CDR3 loop reads CASSKQATNEKLFF. The CDR3 DNA sequence: TGTGCCAGCAGTAAACAGGCAACTAATGAAAAACTGTTTTTT.

This clonotype was detected ten times or more. The rearrangement uses TRBV15 and TRBJ1-6; 8 nucleotides match TRBD1. The V gene end was trimmed by 3 bases and the J gene end by 10 bases; junction bases not matched to a gene: 8. CDR3 length: 15 residues. Germline values: CDR1 LNHNV, CDR2 YYDKDF (reference sequence). CDR3 nucleotide sequence: TGTGCCACCAGCAGGACAGGGGTTGATAGATCACCCCTCCACTTT. It encodes CATSRTGVDRSPLHF.

This clonotype was seen at least ten times. The V gene is TRBV7-9, the J gene TRBJ2-1; TRBD1 might be the D (6 bases). CDR1 SEHNR and CDR2 FQNEAQ come from the germline V gene (reference sequence). V lost 5 bases and J 8 bases, leaving 19 bases between the germline ends. This CDR3 region has 15 residues. In DNA form, the CDR3 reads TGTGCCAGCAGCCCGTCCTACAGGGTCCGCGATGAGCAGTTCTTC. Its translation is CASSPSYRVRDEQFF.

Only a few counts were recorded for this clonotype. The chain couples TRBV20-1 to TRBJ1-2, with unresolved D. The length of the CDR3 is 14 residues. Germline V gene sequence: CDR1 DFQATT, CDR2 SNEGSKA (reference sequence). Trimming removed 3 bases from V and 5 bases from J, with 16 bases in between. The chain's CDR3 is CSARRGPRGYGYTF. In nucleotides, the CDR3 is TGCAGTGCTAGGAGAGGGCCCCGGGGTTATGGCTACACCTTC.

The table lists this clonotype with many counts. The CDR3 region is CSVGGQASYGYTF. CDR3 sequence (DNA): TGCAGCGTTGGGGGGCAGGCCTCTTATGGCTACACCTTC. V is TRBV29-1 and J is TRBJ1-2; tentative D call: TRBD1 (6 bases). Germline assignment: CDR1 SQVTM and CDR2 ANQGSEA. The CDR3 has 13 residues. The V gene lost 4 bases and the J gene lost 5 bases, with 14 bases spanning the gap.

This clonotype was counted a few times. Mismatch with germline at one junction end may stem from a read error. The CDR3 loop is CASSYSSPGQQPQNF. The CDR3 nucleotides read TGTGCCAGCAGTTACTCGTCTCCAGGGCAGCAGCCCCAGAATTTT. The chain recombines TRBV6-6 with TRBJ1-5; D is perhaps TRBD1 (5 bases). CDR3 size: 15 residues. Germline V gives CDR1 MNHNY, CDR2 SVGAGI (reference sequence).

The CDR3 DNA reads TGTGCCAGCAGTTACGACGGCAGGGGCTATGGCTACACCTTC. The encoded protein is CASSYDGRGYGYTF. The chain couples TRBV6-5 to TRBJ1-2; tentatively, D is TRBD1 (6 bases). Per germline, CDR1 MNHEY and CDR2 SVGAGI. The length of the CDR3 is 14 residues. The V gene lost 2 bases and the J gene lost 4 bases, with 11 bases spanning the gap.

Many counts were recorded for this clonotype. Here the CDR3 DNA reads TGTGCCAGCAGTCCTCGAGAGGGGACAAACCCCGGGGAGCTGTTTTTT. This sequence encodes CASSPREGTNPGELFF. The rearrangement links TRBV4-2 to TRBJ2-2; D possibly corresponds to TRBD1 (6 bases). CDR1 and CDR2 (germline): LGHNA, YNFKEQ. The CDR3 extends over 16 amino acids. V lost 6 bases to trimming and J lost 6 bases, with 20 bases between them.

This clonotype was detected many times. This rearrangement joins TRBV4-1 to TRBJ2-2; a weak D match, TRBD2 (7 bases). Trimming stripped 1 base from V and 7 bases from J, with 10 bases between. The CDR3 is 14 amino acids. Germline CDR1 MGHRA, CDR2 YSYEKL. The CDR3 loop reads CASSQGGGHGELFF. The CDR3 DNA is TGCGCCAGCAGCCAAGGGGGGGGCCACGGGGAGCTGTTTTTT.

There are many counts of this clonotype. The CDR3 sequence: CASSPIGRANEQFF. The CDR3, as DNA: TGTGCCAGCTCACCAATCGGGAGGGCCAATGAGCAGTTCTTC. This chain connects TRBV18 to TRBJ2-1, with 8 bases aligning to TRBD2. This CDR3 has 14 residues. Germline trimming cut 2 bases from V and 6 bases from J; bases unmatched to any gene: 3. CDR1 and CDR2 from the germline V gene are KGHSH and LQKENI.

This clonotype was counted at least ten times. V and J are TRBV5-1 and TRBJ2-5; 8 nucleotides agree with TRBD1. The V gene's germline CDR1 is SGHRS and CDR2 YFSETQ. This CDR3 comprises 15 residues. The V segment lost 0 bases and the J segment 5 bases; nucleotides outside the gene matches: 6. CDR3 sequence: CASSLGGDRGETQYF. Here the CDR3 DNA reads TGCGCCAGCAGCTTGGGGGGCGACAGGGGTGAGACCCAGTACTTC.

This clonotype was recorded at least ten times. V usage is TRBV7-8 and J usage is TRBJ2-1; 11 nucleotides match TRBD2. The CDR3 totals 14 residues. Germline CDR1 and CDR2: SGHVS and FQNEAQ. Germline trimming cut 3 bases from V and 8 bases from J; bases unmatched to any gene: 3. CDR3 sequence (DNA): TGTGCCAGCAGCTTGACTAGCGGGAAACATGAGCAGTTCTTC. This gives the protein CASSLTSGKHEQFF.

The rearrangement joins TRBV30 to TRBJ1-4, with no clear D. CDR1 and CDR2 from the germline V gene are GTSNPN and SVGIG (reference sequence). V dropped 1 base and J dropped 9 bases, with 18 bases sitting between them. This CDR3 contains 15 residues. The CDR3 coding sequence is TGTGCCTGGAGTGACGTCGCGGCGAGACCCAAAAAACTGTTTTTT. It specifies CAWSDVAARPKKLFF.

Many counts were recorded for this clonotype. The rearrangement uses TRBV7-2 and TRBJ2-7; D perhaps matches TRBD2 (5 bases). The germline V gene has CDR1 SGHTA and CDR2 FQGNSA. The CDR3 covers 12 residues. The germline V and J ends were trimmed by 10 bases and 5 bases, with 15 bases remaining between them. CDR3 loop: CATRRRADEQYF. The CDR3 DNA is TGTGCCACCAGGAGACGAGCGGACGAGCAGTACTTC.

Ten or more counts support this clonotype. The V call is TRBV5-1, the J call TRBJ1-1, with 7 bases that match TRBD1. This CDR3 contains 15 residues. V was pared by 3 bases and J by 1 base, with 6 bases of the junction left unmatched. Germline CDR1 is SGHRS and CDR2 is YFSETQ. The chain's CDR3 is CASSSGGTENTEAFF. CDR3 DNA sequence: TGCGCCAGCAGCTCGGGAGGGACAGAGAACACTGAAGCTTTCTTT.